These 14 T cell receptor beta chains share one sample of origin, sequenced in a study of T cells in Graves' hyperthyroidism and ophthalmopathy. The TCR beta CDR3 regions underwent amplification using RNA transcripts as the source. A first-round RT-PCR of the TCR CDR3 used the HTBI primer set. TCRdb re-called the multiplex PCR reads with MiXCR, one entry per CDR3 protein. The sample has approximately 490,000 distinct CDR3 sequences, roughly 22% seen once. Specimen: blood. Receptor source: a woman aged 70 to 79 with Graves' ophthalmopathy.

A word on this clonotype: A much larger clone lies one base from this, so it may be a read error. The genes are TRBV28 and TRBJ2-5, with 10 positions matching TRBD1. V lost 5 bases, J lost 5 bases, and 8 bases stayed unmatched. Germline loops: CDR1 MDHEN, CDR2 SYDVKM. The CDR3 is made up of 15 amino acids. The CDR3 DNA follows: TGTGCCAGCAGTCCAGGGGGACAGGGGACGGAGACCCAGTACTTC. As protein: CASSPGGQGTETQYF.

The sample holds many counts of this clonotype. This chain connects TRBV29-1 to TRBJ1-1; 8 bases agree with TRBD1. The germline V gene has CDR1 SQVTM and CDR2 ANQGSEA. The CDR3 extends over 12 amino acids. The CDR3 DNA reads as TGCAGTGTCGGACAGGGGAACACTGAAGCTTTCTTT. Residues: CSVGQGNTEAFF.

In this sample, this clonotype turned up a few times. The J gene is TRBJ2-7, the V gene TRBV20-1, with a weak D call TRBD2 (5 bases). The germline CDR1 and CDR2 sequences are DFQATT and SNEGSKA (reference sequence). Between the trimmed V and J ends, which lost 3 bases and 3 bases, there was a span of 6 bases. The CDR3 consists of 11 residues. CDR3 protein: CSASGVYEQYF. DNA of the CDR3: TGCAGTGCTAGCGGGGTCTACGAGCAGTACTTC.

This clonotype was detected many times. The chain carries TRBV10-3 and TRBJ1-6, with D possibly matching TRBD1 (5 bases). Between the trimmed V and J ends, which lost 3 bases and 4 bases, there was a span of 16 bases. In germline, CDR1 is ENHRY, CDR2 SYGVKD. This CDR3 is built from 17 residues. CDR3 nucleotides: TGTGCCATCAGTGATTGGACCGGGACGGAGTATAATTCACCCCTCCACTTT. Translated: CAISDWTGTEYNSPLHF.

The sample holds a few counts of this clonotype. This sequence joins TRBV11-3 and TRBJ2-7; the match to TRBD2 covers 7 bases. With 2 bases clipped from V and 5 bases from J, the junction kept 9 bases outside the gene matches. The CDR3 is made up of 15 amino acids. CDR1 SGHNT and CDR2 YENEEA come from the germline V gene. The CDR3 DNA reads TGTGCCAGCAGCTTACGGGAGGCTCGGGTTGACGAGCAGTACTTC. It specifies CASSLREARVDEQYF.

This clonotype occurred a few times. J is TRBJ1-1 and V is TRBV2; possibly TRBD1 for D (6 bases). Between the trimmed V and J ends, which lost 5 bases and 14 bases, there was a span of 18 bases. The CDR3 contains 12 residues. Germline values: CDR1 SNHLY, CDR2 FYNNEI. The CDR3 spells CASSLRGFEKFF. CDR3 DNA: TGTGCCAGCAGTCTCAGGGGATTCGAGAAGTTCTTT.

This clonotype appeared many times. The J gene is TRBJ2-7, the V gene TRBV9, with no clear D. Trimming pared 0 bases from V and 1 base from J, leaving 8 bases between. CDR3 size: 14 residues. CDR1 SGDLS and CDR2 YYNGEE come from the germline V gene. The CDR3 sequence: CASSVGRLSYEQYF. CDR3 bases: TGTGCCAGCAGCGTAGGGAGACTGTCCTACGAGCAGTACTTC. The full variable domain, rest sourced from reference TRBV9 and TRBJ2-7, is DSGVTQTPKHLITATGQRVTLRCSPRSGDLSVYWYQQSLDQGLQFLIQYYNGEERAKGNILERFSAQQFPDLHSELNLSSLELGDSALYFCASSVGRLSYEQYFGPGTRLTVT.

This rearrangement joins TRBV5-5 to TRBJ2-7, with 9 bases aligning to TRBD2. After removal of 2 bases from V and 5 bases from J, the junction contained 2 bases not matched to a gene. This CDR3 is built from 13 residues. CDR1 is SGHKS and CDR2 is YYEKEE in the germline V gene (reference sequence). DNA for the CDR3: TGTGCCAGCAGCTTTCTAGCGGGGAACGAGCAGTACTTC. It specifies CASSFLAGNEQYF.

This clonotype was seen more than once but under ten times. The chain is built from TRBV6-1 and TRBJ2-7; TRBD2 matches at 8 bases. Germline CDR1 is MNHNS and CDR2 is SASEGT. V lost 5 bases to trimming and J lost 5 bases; unmatched junction nucleotides: 14. CDR3 length equals 16 residues. This CDR3 is CASSLGGAGAPHEQYF. CDR3 DNA: TGTGCCAGCAGTTTAGGAGGAGCGGGAGCCCCCCACGAGCAGTACTTC.

The chain combines TRBV20-1 with TRBJ2-1, with 7 bases lining up with TRBD2. Germline CDR1 is DFQATT and CDR2 is SNEGSKA (reference sequence). V gave up 0 bases and J gave up 8 bases; unmatched junction bases: 16. The CDR3 covers 17 residues. The CDR3 DNA is TGCAGTGCTAGAGATACGCGACTAGCTGGAGGGGTTGATGAGCAGTTCTTC. Translation: CSARDTRLAGGVDEQFF.

The rearrangement uses TRBV4-2 and TRBJ2-1; 7 bases match TRBD2. The V gene's germline CDR1 is LGHNA and CDR2 YNFKEQ. The V and J ends lost 5 bases and 0 bases, in that order; junction bases with no gene match: 4. The CDR3 has 15 residues. CDR3 in DNA: TGTGCCAGCAGCGCCACTAGCGTCTCCTACAATGAGCAGTTCTTC. Its translation is CASSATSVSYNEQFF.

The rearrangement uses TRBV11-2 and TRBJ2-3; tentatively, D is TRBD2 (5 bases). Germline CDR1 reads SGHAT; CDR2 reads FQNNGV. V dropped 8 bases and J dropped 4 bases, with 16 bases sitting between them. This CDR3 is built from 14 residues. DNA of the CDR3: TGTGCCAGCCATAGGCGGACTTTTCCAGATACGCAGTATTTT. As protein: CASHRRTFPDTQYF.

Only a few counts were recorded for this clonotype. The rearrangement joins TRBV28 to TRBJ2-7, with TRBD2 identical over 7 bases. The length of the CDR3 is 15 residues. V lost 6 bases and J lost 2; bases outside the gene matches: 10. Germline V lookup: CDR1 MDHEN, CDR2 SYDVKM. This CDR3 is CASSPGWGGAYEQYF. The CDR3 DNA follows: TGTGCCAGCAGCCCAGGTTGGGGGGGTGCCTACGAGCAGTACTTC.

This clonotype was detected many times. The chain recombines TRBV18 with TRBJ2-3, with D hard to call. The V end lost 0 bases, the J end lost 2 bases, and 6 bases lay between the germline ends. The CDR3 is 14 residues long. The germline CDR1 and CDR2 sequences are KGHSH and LQKENI. CDR3 protein: CASSPPGTTDTQYF. The CDR3, as DNA: TGTGCCAGCTCACCACCTGGCACCACAGATACGCAGTATTTT.